Listed here are 9 T cell receptor beta chains from one sample, sequenced in a study of cytomegalovirus exposure and HLA in healthy donors. Sequencing used immunoSEQ multiplex PCR; TCRdb keeps in-frame clones, though not all of them. The sample contains approximately 97,000 clones, roughly 92% of which appear only once. Sequenced input: PBMCs. Receptors originate from a woman aged 30 to 39 in good health and CMV-seropositive.

The chain has TRBV30 and TRBJ2-3; a weak D match, TRBD1 (6 bases). The length of the CDR3 is 11 residues. V was shortened by 2 bases and J by 6 bases, with 6 bases between the two germline ends. CDR1 and CDR2 (germline): GTSNPN, SVGIG (reference sequence). In DNA, the CDR3 is TGTGCCTGGAGTACAGGGGATACGCAGTATTTT. It specifies CAWSTGDTQYF.

The chain has TRBV30 and TRBJ2-7; D remains unclear. Per the germline V gene, CDR1 is GTSNPN and CDR2 is SVGIG (reference sequence). Trimming left V 0 bases short and J 2 bases short, with 11 bases between. This CDR3 comprises 14 residues. The CDR3 spells CAWSVPPRTYEQYF. The CDR3 region has the DNA TGTGCCTGGAGTGTACCCCCCAGGACCTACGAGCAGTACTTC.

The J gene is TRBJ2-3, the V gene TRBV13; D call uncertain. V lost 5 bases and J lost 4, with 7 bases in between. Germline assignment: CDR1 PRHDT and CDR2 FYEKMQ (reference sequence). The CDR3 has 12 residues. The CDR3 spells CASSPLADTQYF. Here the CDR3 DNA reads TGTGCCAGCAGCCCCCTTGCAGATACGCAGTATTTT.

The chain combines TRBV5-4 with TRBJ1-4, with 12 bases identical to TRBD1. This CDR3 spans 18 amino acids. The V gene end was trimmed by 1 base and the J gene end by 6 bases; junction bases not matched to a gene: 10. Germline V lookup: CDR1 SGHNT, CDR2 YYREEE (reference sequence). The CDR3 loop is CASSLWLGQGARDEKLFF. In DNA, the CDR3 is TGTGCCAGCAGCTTGTGGTTGGGACAGGGGGCTCGGGATGAAAAACTGTTTTTT.

CDR3 DNA sequence: TGCGCCAGCAGCCTTCGACAGGGGTATTCCTACGAGCAGTACTTC. Translating gives CASSLRQGYSYEQYF. The chain uses TRBV4-3 and TRBJ2-7; 8 bases are shared with TRBD1. Looked up from germline, CDR1 is LGHNA and CDR2 is YSLEER. V was pared by 4 bases and J by 1 base, with 6 bases of the junction left unmatched. The length of the CDR3 is 15 residues.

This chain uses TRBV6-5 with TRBJ2-7, with D uncertain. Germline lookup yields CDR1 MNHEY and CDR2 SVGAGI. V was shortened by 7 bases and J by 3 bases, with 16 bases between the two germline ends. The CDR3 totals 14 residues. The CDR3 is CASTSSPLIYEQYF. The CDR3 DNA sequence: TGTGCCAGCACGTCAAGCCCCCTGATCTACGAGCAGTACTTC.

The chain joins TRBV30 to TRBJ1-5; D might be TRBD1 (5 bases). Trimming removed 2 bases at V and 3 bases at J, with 17 bases between. Germline loops: CDR1 GTSNPN, CDR2 SVGIG (reference sequence). This CDR3 is 16 amino acids long. CDR3 coding DNA: TGTGCCTGGAGTATATACTCAGACAGCATCAATCAGCCCCAGCATTTT. Its protein is CAWSIYSDSINQPQHF.

The V call is TRBV4-3, the J call TRBJ2-3, with a weak D call TRBD2 (5 bases). The CDR3 sequence is 15 residues long. V was clipped by 0 bases and J by 2 bases, with 9 bases between them. From germline, CDR1 is LGHNA and CDR2 YSLEER. This chain's CDR3 is CASSQDAGDTDTQYF. For the CDR3, the DNA is TGCGCCAGCAGCCAAGACGCCGGGGACACAGATACGCAGTATTTT.

The genes are TRBV9 and TRBJ2-2, with TRBD1 identical over 7 bases. CDR1 and CDR2 (germline): SGDLS, YYNGEE. The CDR3 is 16 residues long. The trim removed 4 bases at V and 0 bases at J, leaving 6 bases unmatched. In nucleotides, the CDR3 is TGTGCCAGCAGCACAAGACAGGGATCGAACACCGGGGAGCTGTTTTTT. Residues: CASSTRQGSNTGELFF.